Shown below are 14 T cell receptor beta chains from a single sample sequenced in a study of cytomegalovirus exposure and HLA in healthy donors. Assay: immunoSEQ multiplex PCR; the TCRdb copy retains only in-frame clones and omits some. The data show 150,000 to 200,000 clones, about 86% seen once. Sequenced sample: PBMCs. These receptors were collected from a young woman in good health and CMV-seropositive.

The chain is built from TRBV11-2 and TRBJ1-2, with D perhaps matching TRBD1 (6 bases). Trimming cost V 5 bases and J 7 bases, with 14 bases left between them. The length of the CDR3 is 13 residues. In germline, CDR1 is SGHAT, CDR2 FQNNGV. The CDR3 here is CASSQTGRGGYTF. Written as DNA, the CDR3 is TGTGCCAGCAGCCAGACAGGAAGAGGTGGCTACACCTTC.

The chain links TRBV7-2 to TRBJ2-3, with 7 bases fitting TRBD2. Germline V lookup: CDR1 SGHTA, CDR2 FQGNSA. CDR3 length: 16 amino acids. Germline trimming cut 5 bases from V and 1 base from J; bases unmatched to any gene: 9. CDR3 sequence (DNA): TGTGCCAGCAGCGCCGTCGGTAGCGGGCGCACAGATACGCAGTATTTT. Amino acids: CASSAVGSGRTDTQYF.

This rearrangement joins TRBV19 to TRBJ1-4, with D uncertain. The ends were cut back, 5 bases at V and 8 bases at J, with 12 bases in the middle. CDR3 length equals 13 residues. Germline V CDR1 and CDR2: LNHDA, SQIVND (reference sequence). The CDR3 sequence is CASSLRSSEKLFF. DNA for the CDR3: TGTGCCAGTAGTTTGAGGTCTTCGGAAAAACTGTTTTTT.

This clone was picked up a small number of times. The chain uses TRBV7-3 and TRBJ2-2, with 8 bases fitting TRBD2. The CDR3 totals 15 residues. The germline gives CDR1 SGHTA, CDR2 FQGTGA. V trimming: 5 bases; J trimming: 3 bases; junction bases outside the gene matches: 5. CDR3 in DNA: TGTGCCAGCAGCACCGGGACTAGTGACACCGGGGAGCTGTTTTTT. Translated, it gives CASSTGTSDTGELFF. Looking up the rest from reference TRBV7-3 and TRBJ2-2 gives the full variable domain: GAGVSQTPSNKVTEKGKYVELRCDPISGHTALYWYRQSLGQGPEFLIYFQGTGAADDSGLPNDRFFAVRPEGSVSTLKIQRTERGDSAVYLCASSTGTSDTGELFFGEGSRLTVL.

CDR3 sequence: CASRKLVFNEQFF. The DNA for the CDR3 is TGTGCCAGCAGGAAACTAGTATTCAATGAGCAGTTCTTC. The chain is built from TRBV6-1 and TRBJ2-1; the D gene is possibly TRBD2 (5 bases). CDR3 length: 13 residues. Germline V gene sequence: CDR1 MNHNS, CDR2 SASEGT. Trimming shortened V by 6 bases and J by 6 bases, and 12 bases separated the two germline ends.

This chain connects TRBV4-1 to TRBJ1-5; 11 bases line up with TRBD1. The junction had 13 bases not matched to a gene; V was cut back by 3 bases and J by 0 bases. Germline CDR1 MGHRA, CDR2 YSYEKL. The CDR3 length is 20 residues. The CDR3 loop is CASSHEPGQGGRYSNQPQHF. CDR3 in DNA: TGCGCCAGCAGCCATGAACCGGGACAGGGGGGGAGATATAGCAATCAGCCCCAGCATTTT.

The chain is built from TRBV5-6 and TRBJ2-3; 9 bases map to TRBD2. J was trimmed by 2 bases and V by 0 bases; bases with no gene match: 7. The CDR3 runs to 17 residues. Germline CDR1 SGHDT, CDR2 YYEEEE. CDR3 sequence: CASSLAGLAGITDTQYF. The CDR3 region has the DNA TGTGCCAGCAGCTTGGCTGGCCTAGCGGGGATCACAGATACGCAGTATTTT.

The J gene is TRBJ1-2, the V gene TRBV20-1; D call uncertain. The V and J ends lost 3 bases and 5 bases respectively, with 7 bases between them. In germline, CDR1 is DFQATT, CDR2 SNEGSKA (reference sequence). The CDR3 length is 11 residues. CDR3 loop: CSASVLYGYTF. The CDR3 region has the DNA TGCAGTGCTAGTGTTTTATATGGCTACACCTTC.

This clone was seen once. This sequence joins TRBV27 and TRBJ2-5, with 9 bases aligning to TRBD1. Germline trimming cut 5 bases from V and 5 bases from J; bases unmatched to any gene: 9. Germline assignment: CDR1 MNHEY and CDR2 SMNVEV (reference sequence). There are 15 residues in the CDR3. CDR3 coding DNA: TGTGCCAGCAGTCTCGGGACAGGGCAGTCGGAGACCCAGTACTTC. Amino acid sequence: CASSLGTGQSETQYF.

V is TRBV15 and J is TRBJ1-1; the match to TRBD1 covers 7 bases. The CDR3 length is 15 residues. The germline gives CDR1 LNHNV, CDR2 YYDKDF (reference sequence). After removal of 4 bases from V and 0 bases from J, the junction contained 5 bases not matched to a gene. CDR3 sequence (DNA): TGTGCCACCAGCACGAGGACAGGCGTGAACACTGAAGCTTTCTTT. Encoded protein: CATSTRTGVNTEAFF.

The chain links TRBV2 to TRBJ2-1; 7 bases match TRBD1. This CDR3 region has 11 residues. V trimming: 6 bases; J trimming: 14 bases; junction bases outside the gene matches: 7. Germline CDR1 and CDR2: SNHLY and FYNNEI. The CDR3 DNA is TGTGCCAGCAGAACCGACAGGGTCAAGTTCTTC. Translated, it gives CASRTDRVKFF.

This clone was counted once. The rearrangement joins TRBV27 to TRBJ2-7; 8 bases align to TRBD1. J was trimmed by 5 bases and V by 5 bases; bases with no gene match: 8. Germline V gene data show CDR1 as MNHEY and CDR2 as SMNVEV (reference sequence). The CDR3 is 14 residues long. For the CDR3, the DNA is TGTGCCAGCAGTAGCCGGGACAGGAGGAACGAGCAGTACTTC. It encodes CASSSRDRRNEQYF.

This chain's CDR3 is CASSFFDDRSYEQYF. The CDR3 region has the DNA TGTGCCAGCAGCTTTTTCGACGACAGATCCTACGAGCAGTACTTC. V is TRBV11-3 and J is TRBJ2-7, with a possible D match to TRBD1 (5 bases). With 3 bases removed from V and 1 base from J, the gap between germline ends came to 13 bases. There are 15 residues in the CDR3. Germline V gene sequence: CDR1 SGHNT, CDR2 YENEEA.

This rearrangement joins TRBV14 to TRBJ2-7; D is ambiguous. The CDR3 is made up of 15 amino acids. Germline values: CDR1 SGHDN, CDR2 FVKESK. The ends were cut back, 1 base at V and 0 bases at J, with 10 bases in the middle. CDR3 sequence (DNA): TGTGCCAGCAGCCAAGCCCCCGCAGTCTCCTACGAGCAGTACTTC. Translated: CASSQAPAVSYEQYF. Variable domain in full (rest from reference TRBV14 and TRBJ2-7): EAGVTQFPSHSVIEKGQTVTLRCDPISGHDNLYWYRRVMGKEIKFLLHFVKESKQDESGMPNNRFLAERTGGTYSTLKVQPAELEDSGVYFCASSQAPAVSYEQYFGPGTRLTVT.